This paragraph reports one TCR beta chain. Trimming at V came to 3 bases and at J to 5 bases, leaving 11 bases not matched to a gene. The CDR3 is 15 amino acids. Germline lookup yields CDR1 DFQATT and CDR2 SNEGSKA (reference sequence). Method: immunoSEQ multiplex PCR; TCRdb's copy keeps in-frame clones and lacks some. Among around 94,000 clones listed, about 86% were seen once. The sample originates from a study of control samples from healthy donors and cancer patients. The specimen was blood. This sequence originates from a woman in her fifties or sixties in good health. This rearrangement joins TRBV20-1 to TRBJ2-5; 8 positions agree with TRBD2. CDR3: CSASFAGGSRETQYF. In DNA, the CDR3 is TGCAGTGCTAGTTTCGCGGGGGGCAGCCGGGAGACCCAGTACTTC.